The following is a T cell receptor beta chain sequence with its context. The sample is drawn from a study of metastatic and nonmetastatic thyroid tumors. MiXCR reprocessed the PCR reads for TCRdb. The sample lists around 21,000 clones; approximately 35% were seen once. Thyroid surgery had not been preceded by any treatment in any patient. Germline CDR1 and CDR2: SEHNR and FQNEAQ (reference sequence). This CDR3 region has 13 residues. V lost 3 bases and J 5 bases, leaving 10 bases between the germline ends. This receptor was taken from a female donor with papillary thyroid cancer or a benign thyroid nodule (not recorded which). Some clones in this sample may be carry-over from other donors' samples. The material sequenced was tumor tissue. The chain recombines TRBV7-9 with TRBJ2-5; the D gene is possibly TRBD1 (5 bases). CDR3 amino acids: CASSFHRSETQYF. CDR3 DNA sequence: TGTGCCAGCAGCTTTCACAGGAGCGAGACCCAGTACTTC.